This is a list of T cell receptor beta chains from one sample in a study of tumor-infiltrating lymphocytes in primary liver carcinoma. Via MiXCR, TCRdb re-called the multiplex PCR reads, giving one row per CDR3 protein. Of about 310,000 distinct CDR3 sequences in the sample, roughly two thirds were seen once. The sequencing input was peripheral blood. The receptors originated from a man aged 40-49 years with primary liver carcinoma and hepatitis B virus infection. CDR3s include the opening cysteine and the closing phenylalanine or tryptophan. Each record gives: D gene, CDR3 length, J gene, clone size, V gene, CDR3 protein, CDR3 DNA. A D gene is named only where the DNA matches it firmly. A clone size is listed for some rows: how often the clone was seen (once, few, many), or a class if it is expanded.

>.|15|TRBJ2-7|.|TRBV5-1
CASSFGLPRSYEQYF
TGCGCCAGCAGCTTCGGACTTCCACGCTCCTACGAGCAGTACTTC
>TRBD1|19|TRBJ2-4|few|TRBV6-6
CASSSRGQGDLLAKNIQYF
TGTGCCAGCAGTTCCCGAGGACAGGGTGATCTACTAGCCAAAAACATTCAGTACTTC
>TRBD1|15|TRBJ2-1|few|TRBV6-1
CASSPRQGAGDEQFF
TGTGCCAGCAGTCCTAGACAGGGTGCAGGGGATGAGCAGTTCTTC
>.|14|TRBJ2-5|.|TRBV6-6
CVSSARSARETQYF
TGTGTCAGCAGTGCTCGGTCTGCTAGGGAGACCCAGTACTTC
>.|13|TRBJ1-2|once|TRBV5-1
CAIPRESGYGYTF
TGCGCCATTCCCAGGGAGTCGGGGTATGGCTACACCTTC
>.|14|TRBJ2-7|.|TRBV11-1
CASSLGDRDYDQYF
TGTGCCAGCAGCTTGGGCGACAGGGACTACGATCAGTACTTC
>.|15|TRBJ2-3|.|TRBV7-3
CASSPMRAGTDTQYF
TGTGCCAGCAGCCCCATGAGGGCCGGGACAGATACGCAGTATTTT
>.|14|TRBJ1-4|.|TRBV14
CTSSRGGAEEKLFF
TGTACCAGCAGCCGGGGAGGCGCTGAGGAAAAACTGTTTTTT
>.|15|TRBJ2-1|.|TRBV5-1
CASSLNDNSYNEQFF
TGCGCCAGCAGCTTGAACGACAACTCCTACAATGAGCAGTTCTTC
>.|13|TRBJ2-2|.|TRBV11-2
CASSPISTRELFF
TGTGCCAGCAGCCCGATTAGCACCAGGGAGCTGTTTTTT
>.|14|TRBJ1-5|.|TRBV6-2/TRBV6-3
CASSSRQSNQPQHF
TGTGCCAGCAGCTCCAGGCAGAGCAATCAGCCCCAGCATTTT
>TRBD2|17|TRBJ2-3|.|TRBV7-9
CASSLAPVAGGPDTQYF
TGTGCCAGCAGCTTAGCCCCAGTAGCGGGAGGGCCAGATACGCAGTATTTT
>.|12|TRBJ1-2|.|TRBV28
CATLGGRTGYTF
TGTGCCACGCTCGGGGGGCGGACTGGCTACACCTTC
>TRBD1|16|TRBJ2-1|.|TRBV12-3/TRBV12-4
CASSPSRDRDSDEQFF
TGTGCCAGCAGTCCATCGAGGGACAGGGATAGCGATGAGCAGTTCTTC
>.|11|TRBJ2-7|many|TRBV12-3/TRBV12-4
CASRELYEQYF
TGTGCGAGCAGGGAACTCTACGAGCAGTACTTC
>.|13|TRBJ1-5|few|TRBV6-1
CASSEAPPEPQHF
TGTGCCAGCAGTGAAGCACCCCCAGAGCCCCAGCATTTT
>TRBD2|17|TRBJ2-3|once|TRBV4-1
CASSLTSPAGDADMQYF
TGCGCCAGCAGCCTCACAAGCCCAGCGGGGGACGCAGATATGCAGTATTTT
>.|14|TRBJ1-1|once|TRBV11-2
CAGSLVAGSIEAFF
TGTGCAGGCAGCTTAGTGGCAGGGTCCATTGAAGCTTTCTTT
>.|15|TRBJ2-3|.|TRBV11-2
CASRRAGGETDTQYF
TGTGCCAGCAGACGGGCCGGGGGTGAGACAGATACGCAGTATTTT
>.|11|TRBJ1-2|many|TRBV6-1
CASSPRYGYTF
TGTGCCAGCAGCCCCCGCTATGGCTACACCTTC
>.|12|TRBJ1-6|.|TRBV28
CASSSSGSPLHF
TGTGCCAGCAGTTCCTCAGGGTCACCCCTCCACTTT
>.|14|TRBJ1-5|once|TRBV28
CASTFGTVNQPKHF
TGTGCCAGCACTTTTGGGACGGTAAATCAGCCCAAGCATTTT
>.|16|TRBJ2-3|.|TRBV12-3/TRBV12-4
CASKSELGKGTDTQYF
TGTGCCAGCAAGTCTGAGTTGGGCAAGGGCACAGATACGCAGTATTTT
>TRBD1|14|TRBJ2-7|.|TRBV7-9
CASSFWDRAYEQYF
TGTGCCAGCAGTTTTTGGGACAGGGCCTACGAGCAGTACTTC
>.|14|TRBJ2-3|many|TRBV12-3/TRBV12-4
CASSFRGGTDTQYF
TGTGCCAGCAGTTTTAGGGGGGGCACAGATACGCAGTATTTT
>.|13|TRBJ2-1|many|TRBV12-3/TRBV12-4
CASSLRILDEQFF
TGTGCCAGCAGTTTAAGGATTCTAGATGAGCAGTTCTTC
>.|13|TRBJ2-7|many|TRBV6-2/TRBV6-3
CASSLDSAYEQYF
TGTGCCAGCAGCCTCGACAGCGCCTACGAGCAGTACTTC
>TRBD2|17|TRBJ2-1|many|TRBV29-1
CSARGERGLSSYNEQFF
TGCAGCGCCCGTGGCGAACGGGGACTAAGCTCCTACAATGAGCAGTTCTTC
>.|12|TRBJ2-3|.|TRBV12-3/TRBV12-4
CASNLQADTQYF
TGTGCTAGCAATTTACAAGCGGATACGCAGTATTTT
>.|13|TRBJ1-2|many|TRBV28
CASSSRDGNGYTF
TGTGCCAGCAGCTCCAGGGACGGGAATGGCTACACCTTC
>.|13|TRBJ1-1|.|TRBV7-9
CASSSRPGSEALF
TGTGCCAGCAGCTCCAGGCCTGGTTCTGAAGCTCTCTTT
>.|15|TRBJ1-1|.|TRBV6-4
CASSETIETGAEAFF
TGTGCCAGCAGTGAAACGATAGAAACGGGCGCTGAAGCTTTCTTT
>.|14|TRBJ2-2|.|TRBV6-2/TRBV6-3
CASKWLSNTGELFF
TGTGCCAGCAAGTGGCTTTCGAACACCGGGGAGCTGTTTTTT
>TRBD1|14|TRBJ2-7|many|TRBV6-2/TRBV6-3
CASSSGTGDYEQYF
TGTGCCAGCAGTTCCGGGACAGGAGACTACGAGCAGTACTTC
>.|15|TRBJ2-7|.|TRBV7-8
CATNVIAGSRGEQYF
TGTGCCACCAACGTAATCGCGGGGAGCCGGGGGGAGCAGTACTTC
>.|16|TRBJ2-2|many|TRBV5-4
CASSLDSGSNTGELFF
TGTGCCAGCAGCTTGGACAGCGGTTCGAACACCGGGGAGCTGTTTTTT
>.|15|TRBJ2-7|.|TRBV10-3
CAIGVGGTPDHEQYF
TGTGCCATCGGTGTAGGGGGGACCCCCGATCACGAGCAGTACTTC
>.|18|TRBJ2-2|.|TRBV4-2
CASSLEPIGSEYTGELFF
TGTGCCAGCAGCCTGGAACCCATAGGGAGCGAGTACACCGGGGAGCTGTTTTTT
>TRBD2|16|TRBJ2-7|.|TRBV5-1
CASSPLAGRVSYEQYF
TGCGCCAGCAGCCCGCTGGCGGGGAGGGTATCTTACGAGCAGTACTTC
>.|15|TRBJ1-5|.|TRBV11-2
CASSLTSGNQNTQHF
TGTGCCAGCAGCCTGACTAGCGGGAATCAAAATACGCAGCATTTT
>.|16|TRBJ2-2|.|TRBV7-9
CASSVPKGENTGELFF
TGTGCCAGCAGCGTCCCGAAGGGGGAGAACACCGGGGAGCTGTTTTTT
>.|13|TRBJ1-4|many|TRBV29-1
CSVWVGKTKKLFF
TGCAGCGTTTGGGTAGGGAAGACGAAAAAACTGTTTTTT
>.|12|TRBJ2-4|many|TRBV6-2/TRBV6-3
CASSSGVWIQYF
TGTGCCAGCAGCTCAGGGGTTTGGATTCAGTACTTC
>.|16|TRBJ1-2|many|TRBV6-2/TRBV6-3
CASSYPPGGPELGYTF
TGTGCCAGCAGTTACCCCCCGGGAGGACCCGAGCTTGGCTACACCTTC
>.|13|TRBJ1-4|many|TRBV6-5
CASSPPKGEKLFF
TGTGCCAGCAGCCCCCCCAAGGGTGAAAAACTGTTTTTT
>.|16|TRBJ2-7|.|TRBV4-1
CASSKQDMVIAYEQYF
TGCGCCAGCAGCAAACAGGATATGGTCATAGCCTACGAGCAGTACTTC
>TRBD1|16|TRBJ2-2|.|TRBV30
CAWSPLTGWNNGELFF
TGTGCCTGGAGTCCCCTGACAGGGTGGAACAACGGGGAGCTGTTTTTT
>.|15|TRBJ2-1|many|TRBV24-1
CATSDFFRGGGEQFF
TGTGCCACCAGTGATTTCTTCCGCGGAGGAGGTGAGCAGTTCTTC